Below are 22 T cell receptor beta chains sequenced from a single sample in a study of blood T cell repertoires in COVID-19. Measured with immunoSEQ multiplex PCR; TCRdb has only the in-frame clones, and not every one. The repertoire includes over 100,000 clones, roughly 85% of them detected once, and approximately 11% sits in the top ten. Input material: peripheral blood. These receptors were taken from an elderly man with acute or convalescent COVID-19.

This clone was seen more than once but under ten times. The chain joins TRBV6-5 to TRBJ2-1, with TRBD2 matching 7 bases. The V segment lost 6 bases and the J segment 7 bases; nucleotides outside the gene matches: 9. The CDR3 loop spans 14 amino acids. Germline-derived CDR1 and CDR2 are MNHEY and SVGAGI. The CDR3 loop is CASSPGTSENEQFF. CDR3 DNA sequence: TGTGCCAGCAGCCCAGGAACTAGCGAGAATGAGCAGTTCTTC.

This sequence joins TRBV7-9 and TRBJ1-4; the D is unclear. Germline CDR1 SEHNR, CDR2 FQNEAQ (reference sequence). V was pared by 6 bases and J by 5 bases, with 13 bases between. This CDR3 has 14 amino acids. This CDR3 is CASSPDTGNEKLFF. CDR3 bases: TGTGCCAGCAGTCCCGACACGGGAAATGAAAAACTGTTTTTT.

Here the CDR3 DNA reads TGTGCCAGCAGGGTAGGGGAAGGGGAGCAGTACTTC. As protein: CASRVGEGEQYF. The V call is TRBV28, the J call TRBJ2-7, with D tentatively TRBD1 (5 bases). V shed 6 bases and J shed 7 bases, with 13 bases lying between them. Germline-derived CDR1 and CDR2 are MDHEN and SYDVKM. The CDR3 totals 12 residues. Supplemented by reference TRBV28 and TRBJ2-7, the full variable domain reads DVKVTQSSRYLVKRTGEKVFLECVQDMDHENMFWYRQDPGLGLRLIYFSYDVKMKEKGDIPEGYSVSREKKERFSLILESASTNQTSMYLCASRVGEGEQYFGPGTRLTVT.

The rearrangement links TRBV14 to TRBJ2-3; unclear D gene. CDR3 length: 15 amino acids. V lost 4 bases and J lost 0, with 11 bases in between. Germline loops: CDR1 SGHDN, CDR2 FVKESK. The CDR3, as DNA: TGTGCCAGCAGCCGGTCTACTTTTAGCACAGATACGCAGTATTTT. Protein: CASSRSTFSTDTQYF.

The J gene is TRBJ1-2, the V gene TRBV7-3; maybe TRBD1 (5 bases). CDR3 length: 17 residues. Germline assignment: CDR1 SGHTA and CDR2 FQGTGA. Trimming removed 4 bases at V and 7 bases at J, with 25 bases between. CDR3 DNA: TGTGCCAGCAGCTCCCCCGGGGGGAGAGGCGTTGTGGGTGGCTACACCTTC. It translates to CASSSPGGRGVVGGYTF.

The chain uses TRBV28 and TRBJ1-2, with 9 nucleotides matching TRBD1. This CDR3 is built from 13 residues. Per the germline V gene, CDR1 is MDHEN and CDR2 is SYDVKM. With V trimmed by 4 bases and J by 8 bases, 5 bases remained unmatched. The CDR3 sequence: CASSSHRGLGYTF. The CDR3 region has the DNA TGTGCCAGCAGTTCTCACAGGGGGCTCGGCTACACCTTC.

V gene TRBV13 combines with J gene TRBJ1-3; D is uncertain. The V gene's germline CDR1 is PRHDT and CDR2 FYEKMQ (reference sequence). V lost 5 bases to trimming and J lost 5 bases, with 16 bases between them. The length of the CDR3 is 15 residues. DNA of the CDR3: TGTGCCAGCAGCCTATTCGACTCTCTTCGAAACACCATATATTTT. Its translation: CASSLFDSLRNTIYF.

This clone has just a few counts. The chain employs TRBV10-3 and TRBJ2-3; TRBD1 agrees at 12 bases. Germline values: CDR1 ENHRY, CDR2 SYGVKD. Unmatched junction bases numbered 10, after V lost 11 bases and J lost 1 base. The CDR3 loop spans 16 amino acids. The CDR3 is CASRDRGRYGTDTQYF. CDR3 nucleotide sequence: TGTGCCTCCCGGGACAGGGGGCGTTATGGCACAGATACGCAGTATTTT.

The V call is TRBV3-1 (or the pseudogene TRBV3-2), the J call TRBJ2-1; 9 bases fit TRBD2. This CDR3 comprises 18 residues. Germline lookup yields CDR1 LGHDT and CDR2 YNNKEL (reference sequence). V lost 3 bases and J lost 0; bases outside the gene matches: 9. DNA of the CDR3: TGTGCCAGCAGCCATAGTAGCGGGGGCACGAGCTCCTACAATGAGCAGTTCTTC. This translates into CASSHSSGGTSSYNEQFF.

The genes are TRBV6-6 and TRBJ2-7; TRBD1 aligns across 8 bases. The V segment lost 2 bases and the J segment 0 bases; nucleotides outside the gene matches: 6. From germline, CDR1 is MNHNY and CDR2 SVGAGI (reference sequence). The CDR3 covers 16 residues. CDR3 DNA sequence: TGTGCCAGCAGTTACACGACAGGGGCGATCTCCTACGAGCAGTACTTC. Translated: CASSYTTGAISYEQYF.

The chain has TRBV7-2 and TRBJ2-4; 13 nucleotides match TRBD2. This CDR3 is 16 amino acids long. Germline lookup yields CDR1 SGHTA and CDR2 FQGNSA. V was pared by 6 bases and J by 4 bases, with 6 bases of the junction left unmatched. The DNA of the CDR3 is TGTGCCAGCAGGGTAGGACTAGCGGGGGAGAAAAACATTCAGTACTTC. Protein sequence: CASRVGLAGEKNIQYF.

The V call is TRBV5-1, the J call TRBJ2-3; 7 nucleotides align to TRBD1. CDR1 is SGHRS and CDR2 is YFSETQ in the germline V gene. The V segment lost 5 bases and the J segment 4 bases; nucleotides outside the gene matches: 4. The CDR3 is made up of 13 amino acids. This chain's CDR3 is CASRNQGADTQYF. CDR3 coding DNA: TGCGCCAGCAGGAACCAGGGGGCAGATACGCAGTATTTT. Supplemented by reference TRBV5-1 and TRBJ2-3, the full variable domain reads KAGVTQTPRYLIKTRGQQVTLSCSPISGHRSVSWYQQTPGQGLQFLFEYFSETQRNKGNFPGRFSGRQFSNSRSEMNVSTLELGDSALYLCASRNQGADTQYFGPGTRLTVL.

This clone came up a few times. This rearrangement joins TRBV12-3 or TRBV12-4 to TRBJ2-2; the D is unclear. CDR3 size: 12 residues. V lost 6 bases and J 6 bases, leaving 8 bases between the germline ends. CDR3 bases: TGTGCCAGCAGCCCGTCTCCCGGGGAGCTGTTTTTT. Amino acid sequence: CASSPSPGELFF.

The chain joins TRBV29-1 to TRBJ2-3, with 7 bases aligning to TRBD2. Germline lookup yields CDR1 SQVTM and CDR2 ANQGSEA. Trimming removed 4 bases from V and 1 base from J; junction bases left unmatched: 5. The length of the CDR3 is 14 residues. This CDR3 is CSVGLRGGTDTQYF. For the CDR3, the DNA is TGCAGCGTTGGGCTCCGGGGGGGCACAGATACGCAGTATTTT.

This chain uses TRBV7-8 with TRBJ2-1, with TRBD2 matching over 7 bases. With 5 bases clipped from V and 0 bases from J, the junction kept 13 bases outside the gene matches. The germline gives CDR1 SGHVS, CDR2 FQNEAQ. The CDR3 is made up of 18 amino acids. The CDR3 sequence is CASSGPRQGGPSYNEQFF. For the CDR3, the DNA is TGTGCCAGCAGCGGACCCAGGCAGGGAGGGCCCTCCTACAATGAGCAGTTCTTC.

The rearrangement joins TRBV19 to TRBJ1-5; 7 bases are shared with TRBD1. The germline CDR1 and CDR2 sequences are LNHDA and SQIVND (reference sequence). This CDR3 region has 14 residues. J gave up 4 bases and V 1 base, and 1 base lay outside the gene matches. The CDR3 spells CASSIGTGNQPQHF. In DNA form, the CDR3 reads TGTGCCAGTAGTATAGGGACAGGAAATCAGCCCCAGCATTTT.

This chain joins TRBV4-3 and TRBJ1-2; D is ambiguous. The CDR3 covers 15 residues. V was cut by 0 bases and J by 8 bases, with 16 bases left in between. The V gene's germline CDR1 is LGHNA and CDR2 YSLEER. The CDR3 protein is CASSQDLSGYDGYTF. CDR3 nucleotides: TGCGCCAGCAGCCAAGATTTAAGCGGATATGACGGCTACACCTTC.

The J gene is TRBJ2-3, the V gene TRBV19; 13 bases line up with TRBD2. Germline lookup yields CDR1 LNHDA and CDR2 SQIVND (reference sequence). The V segment lost 6 bases and the J segment 5 bases; nucleotides outside the gene matches: 5. This CDR3 spans 15 amino acids. Written as DNA, the CDR3 is TGTGCCAGTAGAAAAGGACTAGCGGGAGTAGATACGCAGTATTTT. Translated, it gives CASRKGLAGVDTQYF.

J is TRBJ1-1 and V is TRBV9, with D perhaps TRBD1 (5 bases). CDR1 is SGDLS, CDR2 YYNGEE, per germline. Trimming pared 5 bases from V and 3 bases from J, leaving 11 bases between. CDR3 length: 13 residues. The CDR3 sequence is CASSLWGDTEAFF. Here the CDR3 DNA reads TGTGCCAGCAGTTTGTGGGGGGACACTGAAGCTTTCTTT. The full variable domain, completed using reference TRBV9 and TRBJ1-1, is DSGVTQTPKHLITATGQRVTLRCSPRSGDLSVYWYQQSLDQGLQFLIQYYNGEERAKGNILERFSAQQFPDLHSELNLSSLELGDSALYFCASSLWGDTEAFFGQGTRLTVV.

The chain is built from TRBV24-1 and TRBJ2-3; the match to TRBD1 covers 7 bases. V lost 5 bases and J lost 0; bases outside the gene matches: 7. From germline, CDR1 is KGHDR and CDR2 SFDVKD. The CDR3 loop spans 16 amino acids. The CDR3 coding sequence is TGTGCCACCAGTGTCTCCGGGACAGCTAGCACAGATACGCAGTATTTT. As protein: CATSVSGTASTDTQYF.

The chain carries TRBV5-1 and TRBJ1-1, with D possibly matching TRBD1 (5 bases). V was pared by 7 bases and J by 0 bases, with 13 bases between. The CDR3 covers 14 residues. Germline V lookup: CDR1 SGHRS, CDR2 YFSETQ. In DNA form, the CDR3 reads TGCGCCAGCGGGCAGGGTAGCATGAACACTGAAGCTTTCTTT. Amino acids: CASGQGSMNTEAFF.

Worth noting for this clone: The junction shows a germline mismatch at one end, possibly a read error. This chain links TRBV28 with TRBJ1-3; D gene ambiguous. The germline V gene has CDR1 MDHEN and CDR2 SYDVKM. This CDR3 comprises 12 residues. CDR3 sequence (DNA): TGTGCCAGCAAGCCACCGGGTTTGAAGTCCGATTTT. Protein product: CASKPPGLKSDF.